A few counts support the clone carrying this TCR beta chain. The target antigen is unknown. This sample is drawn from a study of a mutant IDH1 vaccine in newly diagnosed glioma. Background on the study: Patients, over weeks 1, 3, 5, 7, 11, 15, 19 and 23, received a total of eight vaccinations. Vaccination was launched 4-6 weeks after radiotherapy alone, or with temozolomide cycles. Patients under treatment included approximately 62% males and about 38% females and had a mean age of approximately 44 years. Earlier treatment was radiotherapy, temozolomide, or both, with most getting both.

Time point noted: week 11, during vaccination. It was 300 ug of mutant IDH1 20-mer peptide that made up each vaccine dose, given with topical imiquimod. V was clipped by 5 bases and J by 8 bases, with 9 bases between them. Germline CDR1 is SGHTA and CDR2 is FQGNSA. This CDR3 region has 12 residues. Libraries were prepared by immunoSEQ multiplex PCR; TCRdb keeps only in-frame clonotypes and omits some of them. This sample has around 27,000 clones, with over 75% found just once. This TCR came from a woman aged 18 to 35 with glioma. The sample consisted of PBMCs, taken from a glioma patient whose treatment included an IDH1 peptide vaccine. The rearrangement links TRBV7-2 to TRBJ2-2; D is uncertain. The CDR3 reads CASSKVEGELFF. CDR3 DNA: TGTGCCAGCAGCAAGGTTGAGGGGGAGCTGTTTTTT.